This entry lists 26 T cell receptor beta chains sequenced from one sample in a study of blood T cells in healthy people across ages (dated by TCRdb to about 2015). Library preparation was by 5' RACE. The reads were generated on an Illumina HiSeq 2500. A second roughly 6 to 12 cycle PCR used a sample-barcoded 5' primer and a J-beta primer mix. TCRdb took the public reads, trimmed them with fastp at Q25, ran MiXCR for clone calling and kept in-frame beta chains. All rows with the same CDR3 protein become a single entry with the most common DNA and genes. The sample records approximately 690,000 distinct CDR3 sequences, roughly 41% of which are singletons. 25% to 35% of the sample comes from the top ten. The specimen was blood. These receptors were taken from an elderly man in good health.

Notes on this clonotype: An end of the junction does not agree with germline; a read error may underlie this. The J gene is TRBJ2-5, the V gene TRBV27; a possible D gene is TRBD1 (7 bases). The J call could be wrong; TRBJ2-7 is a better fit for the DNA end. This CDR3 contains 16 residues. The germline V gene has CDR1 MNHEY and CDR2 SMNVEV (reference sequence). As DNA, the CDR3 is TGTGCCAGCAGCCTGACCCCCAGGGGGGCCTCCTGCGAGCAGTACTTC. It specifies CASSLTPRGASCEQYF.

There are many counts of this clonotype. The chain has TRBV18 and TRBJ2-3; 7 bases are a match to TRBD2. The CDR3 is made up of 14 amino acids. The V segment lost 2 bases and the J segment 9 bases; nucleotides outside the gene matches: 8. The germline V gene has CDR1 KGHSH and CDR2 LQKENI. CDR3 loop: CASSPVRESGTQYF. In nucleotides, the CDR3 is TGTGCCAGCTCACCAGTGCGGGAGAGCGGCACGCAGTATTTT.

This clonotype was recorded once. Here the CDR3 reads CASSYTDETQYF. In nucleotides, the CDR3 is TGTGCCAGCAGTTATACGGATGAGACCCAGTACTTC. This rearrangement joins TRBV6-2 or TRBV6-3 to TRBJ2-5; the D is unclear. Between the trimmed V and J ends, which lost 3 bases and 5 bases, there was a span of 7 bases. Germline CDR1 is MNHEY and CDR2 is SVGEGT. The CDR3 length is 12 residues.

This clonotype was counted a few times. The rearrangement links TRBV7-2 to TRBJ2-1, with 12 bases matching TRBD2. V shed 1 base, J shed 12 bases, and the junction held 10 bases outside the gene matches. This CDR3 is 16 amino acids long. Germline V CDR1 and CDR2: SGHTA, FQGNSA. The CDR3, as DNA: TGTGCCAGCAGCTTAGAGGCTAGCGGGGGGGTAAGTAGGCAGTTCTTC. It yields the protein CASSLEASGGVSRQFF.

The rearrangement joins TRBV18 to TRBJ2-4; TRBD1 matches at 8 bases. This CDR3 contains 13 residues. Trimming took 3 bases from V and 13 from J; bases not matched to a gene: 8. Germline CDR1 is KGHSH and CDR2 is LQKENI. The CDR3 reads CASSPDRDGEQYF. The CDR3 DNA follows: TGTGCCAGCTCACCGGACAGGGACGGGGAGCAGTACTTC.

This clonotype was picked up a small number of times. The V and J genes are TRBV24-1 and TRBJ2-3, with 7 bases lining up with TRBD1. The CDR3 length is 14 residues. Germline V CDR1 and CDR2: KGHDR, SFDVKD. With 6 bases clipped from V and 5 bases from J, the junction kept 7 bases outside the gene matches. CDR3 bases: TGTGCCACCAGTACCACAGGGGTTGGAGATACGCAGTATTTT. Its translation: CATSTTGVGDTQYF.

The rearrangement uses TRBV7-2 and TRBJ1-2, with a tentative D call TRBD1 (6 bases). V was clipped by 5 bases and J by 4 bases, with 14 bases between them. There are 14 residues in the CDR3. Germline-derived CDR1 and CDR2 are SGHTA and FQGNSA. CDR3: CASSQLQGSYGYTF. Written as DNA, the CDR3 is TGTGCCAGCAGCCAGCTGCAGGGGAGCTATGGCTACACCTTC.

This clonotype was seen ten or more times. This sequence joins TRBV7-2 and TRBJ2-5, with 7 nucleotides matching TRBD1. Germline lookup yields CDR1 SGHTA and CDR2 FQGNSA. The CDR3 spans 11 residues. V gave up 5 bases and J gave up 11 bases; unmatched junction bases: 5. The CDR3 DNA is TGTGCCAGCAGCCATGGGACAGAGCAGTACTTC. Amino acids: CASSHGTEQYF.

CDR3 in amino acids: CSATLGGAPQETQHF. CDR3 nucleotide sequence: TGCAGTGCTACCCTTGGGGGGGCCCCCCAAGAGACCCAGCATTTT. V and J are TRBV20-1 and TRBJ1-5; possible D gene TRBD1, 6 bases. The germline V gene encodes CDR1 DFQATT and CDR2 SNEGSKA (reference sequence). Between the trimmed V and J ends, which lost 4 bases and 11 bases, there was a span of 24 bases. The CDR3 loop spans 15 amino acids.

The chain combines TRBV29-1 with TRBJ2-3; no clear D. Germline V CDR1 and CDR2: SQVTM, ANQGSEA. The CDR3 covers 13 residues. V lost 1 base and J 2 bases, leaving 7 bases between the germline ends. The DNA of the CDR3 is TGCAGCGTTGAAGGGCAGTACACAGATACGCAGTATTTT. It encodes CSVEGQYTDTQYF.

The chain combines TRBV12-3 or TRBV12-4 with TRBJ1-2; D gene ambiguous. The CDR3 is 16 residues long. The V gene lost 5 bases and the J gene lost 3 bases, with 19 bases spanning the gap. In nucleotides, the CDR3 is TGTGCCAGCAGTACTCAGATAGGGTACGGGGACTATGGCTACACCTTC. This codes for CASSTQIGYGDYGYTF.

Here the CDR3 reads CSAVTSGALNEQFF. DNA for the CDR3: TGCAGTGCCGTGACTAGCGGAGCCCTCAATGAGCAGTTCTTC. The genes are TRBV20-1 and TRBJ2-1; the match to TRBD2 covers 9 bases. CDR3 length: 14 amino acids. Germline V gene data show CDR1 as DFQATT and CDR2 as SNEGSKA (reference sequence). J lost 6 bases, V lost 6 bases, and 9 bases had no gene match.

The V call is TRBV20-1, the J call TRBJ2-1; maybe TRBD2 (5 bases). Trimming took off 3 bases at V and 4 bases at J, with 13 bases between the two ends. The CDR3 spans 14 residues. CDR1 and CDR2 from the germline V gene are DFQATT and SNEGSKA (reference sequence). The CDR3 region is CSASVRGGYNEQFF. CDR3 sequence (DNA): TGCAGTGCTAGCGTCCGCGGAGGATACAATGAGCAGTTCTTC.

The sample holds a few counts of this clonotype. The gene calls are TRBV20-1 and TRBJ2-5; 9 bases agree with TRBD2. CDR1 and CDR2 from the germline V gene are DFQATT and SNEGSKA (reference sequence). The V gene end was trimmed by 3 bases and the J gene end by 11 bases; junction bases not matched to a gene: 16. The CDR3 extends over 15 amino acids. The CDR3 coding sequence is TGCAGTGCTAGTTCTGGCGGGGGGGCGCGAAATGAGCAGTACTTC. This sequence encodes CSASSGGGARNEQYF.

The V gene is TRBV27, the J gene TRBJ2-2; TRBD1 matches at 9 bases. With V trimmed by 4 bases and J by 5 bases, 8 bases remained unmatched. Germline-derived CDR1 and CDR2 are MNHEY and SMNVEV (reference sequence). This CDR3 is 16 amino acids long. As DNA, the CDR3 is TGTGCCAGCAGTTCTCTTACCGGGACAGGGACCGGGGAGCTGTTTTTT. Protein sequence: CASSSLTGTGTGELFF.

The V and J genes are TRBV18 and TRBJ2-6, with a tentative D call TRBD1 (5 bases). The CDR3 contains 18 residues. Trimming stripped 2 bases from V and 0 bases from J, with 14 bases between. Looked up from germline, CDR1 is KGHSH and CDR2 is LQKENI. The CDR3 here is CASSPAVRASSGANVLTF. The CDR3 coding sequence is TGTGCCAGCTCACCAGCGGTCAGGGCCAGCTCTGGGGCCAACGTCCTGACTTTC. Full variable domain (outside the CDR3, taken from reference TRBV18 and TRBJ2-6): NAGVMQNPRHLVRRRGQEARLRCSPMKGHSHVYWYRQLPEEGLKFMVYLQKENIIDESGMPKERFSAEFPKEGPSILRIQQVVRGDSAAYFCASSPAVRASSGANVLTFGAGSRLTVL.

The gene calls are TRBV29-1 and TRBJ1-4; D may be TRBD1 (5 bases). The CDR3 extends over 14 amino acids. The germline V gene has CDR1 SQVTM and CDR2 ANQGSEA. The V end lost 1 base, the J end lost 5 bases, and 11 bases lay between the germline ends. The CDR3 DNA is TGCAGCGTTGAAGGGGGGGACTGGAATGAAAAACTGTTTTTT. Translated: CSVEGGDWNEKLFF.

The rearrangement links TRBV29-1 to TRBJ1-2; D call uncertain. V lost 1 base to trimming and J lost 8 bases, with 11 bases between them. Germline CDR1 is SQVTM and CDR2 is ANQGSEA. The CDR3 contains 12 residues. In DNA form, the CDR3 reads TGCAGCGTTGAAGGGGTACAGCGAGGCTACACCTTC. Amino acids: CSVEGVQRGYTF. Using reference TRBV29-1 and TRBJ1-2 for the parts outside the CDR3, the full variable domain is SAVISQKPSRDICQRGTSLTIQCQVDSQVTMMFWYRQQPGQSLTLIATANQGSEATYESGFVIDKFPISRPNLTFSTLTVSNMSPEDSSIYLCSVEGVQRGYTFGSGTRLTVV.

The V call is TRBV23-1, the J call TRBJ2-1; TRBD1 matches at 7 bases. TRBV23-1 is placed among ORFs of uncertain function. Germline trimming cut 4 bases from V and 7 bases from J; bases unmatched to any gene: 13. The CDR3 runs 16 residues. As DNA, the CDR3 is TGCGCCAGCAGTCTCTCGACAGGGAAAACCTCAAATGAGCAGTTCTTC. It yields the protein CASSLSTGKTSNEQFF.

This clonotype was observed at least ten times. The chain carries TRBV18 and TRBJ2-5; possibly TRBD1 or TRBD2 for D (5 bases each). CDR1 KGHSH and CDR2 LQKENI come from the germline V gene. CDR3 size: 16 residues. V was cut by 2 bases and J by 1 base, with 14 bases left in between. Written as DNA, the CDR3 is TGTGCCAGCTCACCAGGAACCCGGGACCCCCAAGAGACCCAGTACTTC. Translated: CASSPGTRDPQETQYF.

In nucleotides, the CDR3 is TGTGCCAGCAGCGCCGCTAGCGGGGACTTCTACGAGCAGTACTTC. It yields the protein CASSAASGDFYEQYF. The chain links TRBV9 to TRBJ2-7, with TRBD2 matching 9 bases. V shed 3 bases and J 3 bases; nucleotides not matched to a gene: 7. Germline V gene data show CDR1 as SGDLS and CDR2 as YYNGEE. CDR3 size: 15 residues. The full variable domain, rest sourced from reference TRBV9 and TRBJ2-7, is DSGVTQTPKHLITATGQRVTLRCSPRSGDLSVYWYQQSLDQGLQFLIQYYNGEERAKGNILERFSAQQFPDLHSELNLSSLELGDSALYFCASSAASGDFYEQYFGPGTRLTVT.

The CDR3 sequence is CASGWNTGELFF. CDR3 in DNA: TGTGCCAGCGGATGGAACACCGGGGAGCTGTTTTTT. The chain couples TRBV12-3 or TRBV12-4 to TRBJ2-2; D gene unclear. The CDR3 consists of 12 residues. V was clipped by 8 bases and J by 1 base, with 5 bases between them.

The rearrangement joins TRBV9 to TRBJ1-2; D is uncertain. Germline values: CDR1 SGDLS, CDR2 YYNGEE. With 6 bases removed from V and 4 bases from J, the gap between germline ends came to 19 bases. This CDR3 is built from 15 residues. Written as DNA, the CDR3 is TGTGCCAGCACCTCCCGAGTGGACGGATCCTATGGCTACACCTTC. Amino acid sequence: CASTSRVDGSYGYTF.

V usage is TRBV28 and J usage is TRBJ2-1; 7 bases line up with TRBD2. With 3 bases clipped from V and 7 bases from J, the junction kept 9 bases outside the gene matches. The CDR3 has 15 residues. Germline V gives CDR1 MDHEN, CDR2 SYDVKM. The CDR3 DNA sequence: TGTGCCAGCAGTTTGGAGGGGAGGGTTCGGAATGAGCAGTTCTTC. Protein product: CASSLEGRVRNEQFF.

The chain is built from TRBV21-1 and TRBJ1-2; the table's D call, TRBD1, has no DNA check behind it. TRBV21-1 is described as a pseudogene. This CDR3 has 13 residues. The CDR3 DNA sequence: TGTGCCAGCAGCAAAGGCAGGGTCGGCGGCTACACCTTC. It encodes CASSKGRVGGYTF.

The rearrangement uses TRBV6-6 and TRBJ2-5, with D perhaps matching TRBD1 or TRBD2 (6 bases each). Deletions cut 0 bases from V and 4 bases from J, with 18 bases between. Looked up from germline, CDR1 is MNHNY and CDR2 is SVGAGI (reference sequence). CDR3 size: 17 residues. CDR3 sequence: CASSYSMISGASETQYF. The CDR3 nucleotides are TGTGCCAGCAGTTACTCAATGATTTCGGGGGCGTCAGAGACCCAGTACTTC.